These 10 T cell receptor beta chains originate from one sample sequenced in a study of blood T cell repertoires in COVID-19. Method: immunoSEQ multiplex PCR; TCRdb's copy keeps in-frame clones and lacks some. The repertoire includes some 73,000 clones, 80% to 95% of them detected once, and less than 9% sits in the top ten. The material sequenced was peripheral blood. The receptors here all came from a human donor in a cohort sampled during active COVID-19.

The chain joins TRBV20-1 to TRBJ1-1; 8 positions match TRBD1. The V gene's germline CDR1 is DFQATT and CDR2 SNEGSKA (reference sequence). The V gene end was trimmed by 3 bases and the J gene end by 5 bases; junction bases not matched to a gene: 11. The CDR3 totals 15 residues. CDR3 protein: CSASGTMTGETEAFF. In DNA, the CDR3 is TGCAGTGCTAGTGGTACCATGACAGGGGAGACTGAAGCTTTCTTT.

The chain employs TRBV28 and TRBJ2-1; 7 nucleotides line up with TRBD1. There are 15 residues in the CDR3. Germline loops: CDR1 MDHEN, CDR2 SYDVKM. With 6 bases clipped from V and 3 bases from J, the junction kept 8 bases outside the gene matches. DNA for the CDR3: TGTGCCAGCAGGCAAACAGGGGTCGGCTACAATGAGCAGTTCTTC. This sequence encodes CASRQTGVGYNEQFF.

The rearrangement joins TRBV6-5 to TRBJ2-1, with 11 nucleotides matching TRBD1. The germline CDR1 and CDR2 sequences are MNHEY and SVGAGI. This CDR3 spans 15 amino acids. The V gene end was trimmed by 6 bases and the J gene end by 4 bases; junction bases not matched to a gene: 5. The CDR3 region has the DNA TGTGCCAGCAGAGGAGGACAGGGGGCTTACAATGAGCAGTTCTTC. Translating it yields CASRGGQGAYNEQFF.

This clone was seen a single time. The chain joins TRBV7-9 to TRBJ1-4, with no clear D. CDR3 length: 16 residues. The ends were cut back, 1 base at V and 5 bases at J, with 14 bases in the middle. Germline V gene lookup returns CDR1 SEHNR and CDR2 FQNEAQ (reference sequence). The CDR3 DNA sequence: TGTGCCAGCAGCTTAGAGCTGCGGGGTCTGAATGAAAAACTGTTTTTT. This sequence encodes CASSLELRGLNEKLFF.

This clone was detected only a few times. The chain uses TRBV10-2 and TRBJ2-7; D is possibly TRBD1 (5 bases). The V end was cut by 8 bases, the J end by 4 bases, with 12 bases between. Germline CDR1 reads WSHSY; CDR2 reads SAAADI. CDR3 length: 12 amino acids. CDR3 DNA sequence: TGCGCCAGCTCTGGGGCTAGGTACGAGCAGTACTTC. The encoded protein is CASSGARYEQYF.

This chain links TRBV28 with TRBJ1-2; the D is unclear. V lost 2 bases and J 4 bases, leaving 8 bases between the germline ends. Germline V gene lookup returns CDR1 MDHEN and CDR2 SYDVKM. The CDR3 has 13 residues. CDR3 DNA: TGTGCCAGCAGTTTACCTGGTAGCTATGGCTACACCTTC. This translates into CASSLPGSYGYTF.

The J gene is TRBJ1-2, the V gene TRBV21-1; TRBD1, the table's D call, was not compared with the DNA. TRBV21-1 is a known pseudogene. The length of the CDR3 is 22 residues. This chain's CDR3 is CASSKADLELDRELSWNYGYTF. The CDR3 nucleotides read TGTGCCAGCAGCAAAGCGGACCTCGAGTTAGACAGGGAATTGAGTTGGAACTATGGCTACACCTTC.

The chain combines TRBV7-9 with TRBJ1-3; 7 positions match TRBD1. The germline CDR1 and CDR2 sequences are SEHNR and FQNEAQ (reference sequence). This CDR3 region has 16 residues. Trimming took 3 bases from V and 3 from J; bases not matched to a gene: 8. The CDR3 here is CASSLLRGTDGNTIYF. The CDR3 bases are TGTGCCAGCAGCTTGTTACGTGGGACAGATGGAAACACCATATATTTT.

The chain has TRBV6-1 and TRBJ2-7; D may be TRBD2 (5 bases). Trimming removed 2 bases from V and 2 bases from J, with 16 bases in between. The CDR3 sequence is 16 residues long. Germline V lookup: CDR1 MNHNS, CDR2 SASEGT. CDR3 amino acids: CASSETEGFIPYEQYF. CDR3 bases: TGTGCCAGCAGTGAAACAGAGGGATTCATACCCTACGAGCAGTACTTC.

V gene TRBV11-1 combines with J gene TRBJ2-3, with 7 bases fitting TRBD2. The CDR3 spans 16 residues. Germline V CDR1 and CDR2: SGHAT, FQDESV (reference sequence). Trimming at V came to 1 base and at J to 1 base, leaving 5 bases not matched to a gene. CDR3: CASSLGHAGGTDTQYF. The CDR3, as DNA: TGTGCCAGCAGCTTAGGGCACGCGGGGGGCACAGATACGCAGTATTTT.